These 32 T cell receptor beta chains share one sample of origin, sequenced in a study of blood T cell repertoires in COVID-19. The assay was immunoSEQ multiplex PCR, and TCRdb's table has in-frame clones only and misses some. The sample carries about 220,000 clones, about four fifths recorded once. Sequenced input: PBMCs or T cells enriched from blood (not recorded which). These receptors originate from a woman aged 50 to 65 who had been exposed to COVID-19.

V usage is TRBV14 and J usage is TRBJ1-1; tentative D call: TRBD1 (5 bases). There are 13 residues in the CDR3. The ends were cut back, 4 bases at V and 4 bases at J, with 10 bases in the middle. Germline V gene sequence: CDR1 SGHDN, CDR2 FVKESK. CDR3 bases: TGTGCCAGCAGCCTAAGGGGTCGCACTGAAGCTTTCTTT. Its translation is CASSLRGRTEAFF.

V usage is TRBV12-3 or TRBV12-4 and J usage is TRBJ1-2, with D perhaps TRBD1 (6 bases). The CDR3 length is 12 residues. Deletions cut 4 bases from V and 8 bases from J, with 11 bases between. The CDR3 DNA is TGTGCCAGCAGTTCAACAGGGATCGGCTACACCTTC. This gives the protein CASSSTGIGYTF.

The gene calls are TRBV5-1 and TRBJ1-1; D is ambiguous. V lost 5 bases and J 7 bases, leaving 18 bases between the germline ends. This CDR3 contains 14 residues. Germline loops: CDR1 SGHRS, CDR2 YFSETQ. DNA for the CDR3: TGCGCCAGCAGAAGGGAGTATGGAGGGAATGAAGCTTTCTTT. Protein product: CASRREYGGNEAFF.

The V and J genes are TRBV11-2 and TRBJ2-7, with 14 bases matching TRBD2. The CDR3 totals 17 residues. V shed 5 bases, J shed 2 bases, and the junction held 8 bases outside the gene matches. Per the germline V gene, CDR1 is SGHAT and CDR2 is FQNNGV. The CDR3 bases are TGTGCCAGCAGCCCTGGGACTAGCGGGGGAAGAACCTACGAGCAGTACTTC. Translating gives CASSPGTSGGRTYEQYF.

This chain joins TRBV27 and TRBJ2-2; tentatively, D is TRBD2 (5 bases). Per germline, CDR1 MNHEY and CDR2 SMNVEV (reference sequence). Trimming shortened V by 2 bases and J by 4 bases, and 23 bases separated the two germline ends. The CDR3 runs to 19 residues. The chain's CDR3 is CASSLTEGSRLRGTGELFF. CDR3 DNA: TGTGCCAGCAGTTTAACCGAGGGATCCCGACTAAGAGGCACCGGGGAGCTGTTTTTT.

V and J are TRBV30 and TRBJ1-1; D is perhaps TRBD1 (6 bases). Germline lookup yields CDR1 GTSNPN and CDR2 SVGIG (reference sequence). Trimming took 0 bases from V and 4 from J, leaving 24 bases between them. This CDR3 has 18 amino acids. CDR3 bases: TGTGCCTGGAGTGTACCCGCAGGGGCGACAGCTGCGGGCACTGAAGCTTTCTTT. It translates to CAWSVPAGATAAGTEAFF. Full variable domain (rest looked up from reference TRBV30 and TRBJ1-1): SQTIHQWPATLVQPVGSPLSLECTVEGTSNPNLYWYRQAAGRGLQLLFYSVGIGQISSEVPQNLSASRPQDRQFILSSKKLLLSDSGFYLCAWSVPAGATAAGTEAFFGQGTRLTVV.

The chain has TRBV29-1 and TRBJ1-5; the D gene is possibly TRBD1 (6 bases). This CDR3 is 12 amino acids long. Germline values: CDR1 SQVTM, CDR2 ANQGSEA. Trimming shortened V by 4 bases and J by 10 bases, and 14 bases separated the two germline ends. CDR3 sequence (DNA): TGCAGCGTTGCCTCACAGGGAAAACCCCAGCATTTT. Translation gives CSVASQGKPQHF.

V is TRBV5-5 and J is TRBJ1-2; maybe TRBD1 (6 bases). Per the germline V gene, CDR1 is SGHKS and CDR2 is YYEKEE (reference sequence). V was pared by 3 bases and J by 7 bases, with 16 bases between. The CDR3 consists of 14 residues. CDR3 nucleotide sequence: TGTGCCAGCAGCTCCCCAGATCGGACAGCTGGCTACACCTTC. This gives the protein CASSSPDRTAGYTF.

V and J are TRBV2 and TRBJ1-2; D may be TRBD1 (5 bases). V was pared by 10 bases and J by 4 bases, with 22 bases between. Germline lookup yields CDR1 SNHLY and CDR2 FYNNEI. The CDR3 contains 15 residues. CDR3 coding DNA: TGTGCCACCTTAGCCAGGGCTGAGGAATCCTATGGCTACACCTTC. This codes for CATLARAEESYGYTF.

The J gene is TRBJ1-1, the V gene TRBV2; 9 bases match TRBD1. V shed 6 bases, J shed 7 bases, and the junction held 12 bases outside the gene matches. Germline V lookup: CDR1 SNHLY, CDR2 FYNNEI. This CDR3 is built from 15 residues. The CDR3 protein is CASRGPGQGKVEAFF. DNA for the CDR3: TGTGCCAGCAGGGGCCCTGGACAGGGGAAGGTTGAAGCTTTCTTT.

This clone came up a few times. The genes are TRBV18 and TRBJ1-5, with a tentative D call TRBD1 (5 bases). V lost 3 bases, J lost 5 bases, and 17 bases lay in between. CDR1 KGHSH and CDR2 LQKENI come from the germline V gene. The CDR3 is 16 residues long. This chain's CDR3 is CASSPFGQGSYQPQHF. The DNA of the CDR3 is TGTGCCAGCTCACCCTTCGGTCAGGGCTCGTATCAGCCCCAGCATTTT. Drawing the rest from reference TRBV18 and TRBJ1-5, the complete variable domain is NAGVMQNPRHLVRRRGQEARLRCSPMKGHSHVYWYRQLPEEGLKFMVYLQKENIIDESGMPKERFSAEFPKEGPSILRIQQVVRGDSAAYFCASSPFGQGSYQPQHFGDGTRLSIL.

The gene calls are TRBV29-1 and TRBJ1-5; the D is unclear. This CDR3 region has 13 residues. V lost 4 bases and J 6 bases, leaving 13 bases between the germline ends. Germline CDR1 SQVTM, CDR2 ANQGSEA. DNA for the CDR3: TGCAGCGTTGGAAGAGGGTTGGGTCAGCCCCAGCATTTT. Amino acids: CSVGRGLGQPQHF.

The J gene is TRBJ1-4, the V gene TRBV12-5; 7 bases map to TRBD1. This CDR3 comprises 14 residues. The V segment lost 6 bases and the J segment 7 bases; nucleotides outside the gene matches: 8. Germline-derived CDR1 and CDR2 are LGHNT and FRNRAP. The CDR3 DNA reads as TGTGCTAGTGGCACAGGGGTTTGGGGTGAAAAACTGTTTTTT. Encoded protein: CASGTGVWGEKLFF.

This clone was seen a few times. The chain links TRBV6-6 to TRBJ1-2, with D possibly matching TRBD1 (6 bases). V lost 6 bases and J lost 2, with 16 bases in between. The germline V gene encodes CDR1 MNHNY and CDR2 SVGAGI (reference sequence). This CDR3 comprises 15 residues. The CDR3 sequence is CASRTRGGLNYGYTF. CDR3 in DNA: TGTGCCAGCAGAACCCGGGGGGGCCTCAACTATGGCTACACCTTC.

This clone was recorded once. The gene calls are TRBV19 and TRBJ1-3; TRBD1 agrees at 7 bases. Trimming removed 5 bases from V and 2 bases from J; junction bases left unmatched: 6. This CDR3 spans 15 amino acids. The V gene's germline CDR1 is LNHDA and CDR2 SQIVND (reference sequence). In nucleotides, the CDR3 is TGTGCCAGTAGTCCCACCGACAGGGCTGGAAACACCATATATTTT. It translates to CASSPTDRAGNTIYF.

The chain combines TRBV4-1 with TRBJ2-1; D is perhaps TRBD1 (6 bases). Germline V gene data show CDR1 as MGHRA and CDR2 as YSYEKL. Trimming left V 0 bases short and J 3 bases short, with 12 bases between. This CDR3 spans 16 amino acids. The CDR3 region has the DNA TGCGCCAGCAGCCAAGATGTAGGGGGTAACTACAATGAGCAGTTCTTC. Translating it yields CASSQDVGGNYNEQFF.

The chain links TRBV11-2 to TRBJ1-3; D ambiguous. Germline CDR1 SGHAT, CDR2 FQNNGV. The V end was cut by 4 bases, the J end by 8 bases, with 18 bases between. The CDR3 covers 15 residues. This CDR3 reads CASSSDGVGRDTIYF. DNA for the CDR3: TGTGCCAGCAGCTCAGACGGGGTGGGGAGGGACACCATATATTTT.

This sequence joins TRBV27 and TRBJ1-1; tentatively, D is TRBD1 (6 bases). Trimming cost V 6 bases and J 3 bases, with 14 bases left between them. Germline CDR1 reads MNHEY; CDR2 reads SMNVEV (reference sequence). The CDR3 length is 14 residues. The CDR3 DNA follows: TGTGCCAGCAGCGCTCGGGGGGGGCACACTGAAGCTTTCTTT. It yields the protein CASSARGGHTEAFF.

The gene calls are TRBV28 and TRBJ2-2; D gene uncertain. V was pared by 1 base and J by 6 bases, with 6 bases between. This CDR3 comprises 13 residues. CDR1 MDHEN and CDR2 SYDVKM come from the germline V gene. CDR3 DNA sequence: TGTGCCAGCAGTTTATTCGCGGCCGGGGAGCTGTTTTTT. As protein: CASSLFAAGELFF.

The chain has TRBV30 and TRBJ2-2; D is unclear. This CDR3 comprises 12 residues. Germline CDR1 is GTSNPN and CDR2 is SVGIG (reference sequence). Trimming left V 5 bases short and J 2 bases short, with 6 bases between. The CDR3 DNA follows: TGTGCCTGGGGCCAAAACACCGGGGAGCTGTTTTTT. Protein product: CAWGQNTGELFF. Filled out from reference TRBV30 and TRBJ2-2, the complete variable domain reads SQTIHQWPATLVQPVGSPLSLECTVEGTSNPNLYWYRQAAGRGLQLLFYSVGIGQISSEVPQNLSASRPQDRQFILSSKKLLLSDSGFYLCAWGQNTGELFFGEGSRLTVL.

This clone appeared a few times. J is TRBJ2-7 and V is TRBV7-2; D gene uncertain. This CDR3 contains 13 residues. Germline V gene sequence: CDR1 SGHTA, CDR2 FQGNSA. Trimming took 1 base from V and 2 from J, leaving 6 bases between them. As DNA, the CDR3 is TGTGCCAGCAGCTTAGGACAACCCTACGAGCAGTACTTC. Residues: CASSLGQPYEQYF.

The chain recombines TRBV2 with TRBJ1-6; possible D gene TRBD1, 5 bases. This CDR3 has 17 amino acids. With 2 bases removed from V and 0 bases from J, the gap between germline ends came to 11 bases. CDR1 and CDR2 from the germline V gene are SNHLY and FYNNEI. CDR3 sequence reads: CASSESGMSSYNSPLHF. Here the CDR3 DNA reads TGTGCCAGCAGTGAATCAGGGATGAGCTCCTATAATTCACCCCTCCACTTT.

The rearrangement links TRBV6-5 to TRBJ1-1; possible D gene TRBD1, 5 bases. Between the trimmed V and J ends, which lost 5 bases and 7 bases, there was a span of 14 bases. Germline V gives CDR1 MNHEY, CDR2 SVGAGI. The CDR3 loop spans 13 amino acids. The CDR3 DNA sequence: TGTGCCAGCAGTCGAACACAGGAATTTGAAGCTTTCTTT. It is translated as CASSRTQEFEAFF.

This rearrangement joins TRBV9 to TRBJ1-2; D perhaps matches TRBD1 (6 bases). Trimming shortened V by 3 bases and J by 7 bases, and 10 bases separated the two germline ends. CDR1 is SGDLS, CDR2 YYNGEE, per germline. The CDR3 totals 12 residues. In DNA form, the CDR3 reads TGTGCCAGCAGCGATGGACAGTTTGGCTACACCTTC. It is translated as CASSDGQFGYTF.

As concerns this clone: Other nucleotide sequences from this sample produce the same CDR3. This chain uses TRBV24-1 with TRBJ1-2; D might be TRBD1 (5 bases). The CDR3 sequence is 13 residues long. CDR1 KGHDR and CDR2 SFDVKD come from the germline V gene. V lost 3 bases to trimming and J lost 4 bases, with 8 bases between them. CDR3 region: CATSDPDSYGYTF. Written as DNA, the CDR3 is TGTGCCACCAGTGATCCCGACAGCTATGGCTACACCTTC.

J is TRBJ2-3 and V is TRBV9, with TRBD2 matching over 11 bases. The CDR3 sequence is 16 residues long. Germline lookup yields CDR1 SGDLS and CDR2 YYNGEE. V was pared by 3 bases and J by 0 bases, with 3 bases of the junction left unmatched. The CDR3 DNA sequence: TGTGCCAGCAGCGGTAGCGGGGGGGCTAGCACAGATACGCAGTATTTT. It specifies CASSGSGGASTDTQYF.

J is TRBJ1-3 and V is TRBV7-8; 7 bases map to TRBD1. There are 16 residues in the CDR3. Trimming at V came to 2 bases and at J to 2 bases, leaving 6 bases not matched to a gene. Germline-derived CDR1 and CDR2 are SGHVS and FQNEAQ. The DNA for the CDR3 is TGTGCCAGCAGCTTAAGGAGGGGGCGGACTGGAAACACCATATATTTT. Translation: CASSLRRGRTGNTIYF.

This clone came up a few times. The rearrangement uses TRBV6-5 and TRBJ1-5; 8 bases line up with TRBD1. The CDR3 spans 15 residues. The germline V gene encodes CDR1 MNHEY and CDR2 SVGAGI. After removal of 6 bases from V and 4 bases from J, the junction contained 8 bases not matched to a gene. This chain's CDR3 is CASSKQGAGNQPQHF. The CDR3 DNA follows: TGTGCCAGCAGCAAGCAGGGGGCTGGTAATCAGCCCCAGCATTTT.

The chain employs TRBV20-1 and TRBJ1-1; 7 nucleotides agree with TRBD1. CDR3 size: 9 residues. Trimming removed 6 bases from V and 14 bases from J; junction bases left unmatched: 6. Germline V gene data show CDR1 as DFQATT and CDR2 as SNEGSKA (reference sequence). CDR3 region: CSAGGIRFF. CDR3 bases: TGCAGTGCAGGGGGCATACGCTTCTTT.

The chain recombines TRBV27 with TRBJ1-1, with 9 bases lining up with TRBD1. Germline-derived CDR1 and CDR2 are MNHEY and SMNVEV (reference sequence). V lost 5 bases and J lost 1; bases outside the gene matches: 5. The CDR3 sequence is 15 residues long. Here the CDR3 reads CASSGPGQGNTEAFF. DNA for the CDR3: TGTGCCAGCAGTGGACCGGGACAGGGGAACACTGAAGCTTTCTTT.

This sequence joins TRBV19 and TRBJ1-5; perhaps TRBD1 as D (5 bases). Trimming took 0 bases from V and 6 from J, leaving 21 bases between them. The germline CDR1 and CDR2 sequences are LNHDA and SQIVND (reference sequence). The CDR3 is 18 amino acids. The CDR3 nucleotides are TGTGCCAGTAGTATAGATCAAGGAGTAGGGGTGTCGGGTCAGCCCCAGCATTTT. Protein sequence: CASSIDQGVGVSGQPQHF.

The chain has TRBV3-1 (or the pseudogene TRBV3-2) and TRBJ1-2; no definite D call. Germline-derived CDR1 and CDR2 are LGHDT and YNNKEL (reference sequence). V was trimmed by 7 bases and J by 7 bases, leaving 13 bases between them. The CDR3 totals 12 residues. This CDR3 is CASTLRGSGYTF. As DNA, the CDR3 is TGTGCCAGCACTTTGCGGGGTAGTGGCTACACCTTC.